The TCR beta chain described here comes from a study of brain metastases from non-small cell lung cancer. This clone was seen once. Its antigen is currently unknown. Study outcomes and limitations: T-cell clones appeared expanded in around 60% of brain metastases relative to matched primary tumors.

Measured with immunoSEQ multiplex PCR; TCRdb has only the in-frame clones, and not every one. The sample gives some 1,500 clones, about 85% of which show up once; approximately 15% is in the top ten. This sequence was found in a donor at least 40 years old with non-small cell lung cancer. Sequencing was performed on primary lung tumor tissue.

The CDR3 loop reads CASSPRGWTEAFF. The CDR3 bases are TGTGCCAGCAGCCCAAGGGGATGGACTGAAGCTTTCTTT. This sequence joins TRBV7-2 and TRBJ1-1; D is perhaps TRBD1 (5 bases). The CDR3 is 13 residues long. The germline V gene has CDR1 SGHTA and CDR2 FQGNSA. V was trimmed by 5 bases and J by 5 bases, leaving 12 bases between them.